One and the same sample provided the 8 T cell receptor beta chains below, sequenced in a study of response to subunit inactivated influenza vaccine. MiXCR was run by TCRdb on the RT-PCR reads, yielding one entry per CDR3 protein. The sample shows under 950,000 distinct CDR3 sequences, about 20% of them seen only once. The sample here was PBMCs from blood, taken more than 4 days after vaccination. These receptors came from a man aged 45 to 65 who received an inactivated influenza vaccine.

This clonotype showed up just a few times. This chain uses TRBV7-9 with TRBJ2-7; a possible D gene is TRBD1 (6 bases). CDR3 length equals 15 residues. Germline CDR1 and CDR2: SEHNR and FQNEAQ (reference sequence). V lost 5 bases to trimming and J lost 3 bases, with 17 bases between them. This CDR3 is CASSITGLDGYEQYF. The CDR3 DNA is TGTGCCAGCAGCATTACAGGGTTGGATGGCTACGAGCAGTACTTC.

This chain joins TRBV7-2 and TRBJ1-1, with TRBD1 matching over 8 bases. The CDR3 loop spans 16 amino acids. CDR1 is SGHTA, CDR2 FQGNSA, per germline. Trimming cost V 5 bases and J 5 bases; bases outside gene matches: 13. This chain's CDR3 is CASSPDRAQLRTEAFF. DNA of the CDR3: TGTGCCAGCAGCCCGGACAGGGCCCAACTTCGGACTGAAGCTTTCTTT.

The rearrangement joins TRBV7-9 to TRBJ2-1; 7 bases match TRBD1. This CDR3 is 17 amino acids long. The V gene's germline CDR1 is SEHNR and CDR2 FQNEAQ (reference sequence). V lost 3 bases to trimming and J lost 5 bases; unmatched junction nucleotides: 13. The CDR3 region is CASSFGKVGGINNEQFF. DNA of the CDR3: TGTGCCAGCAGCTTTGGCAAAGTAGGGGGCATCAACAATGAGCAGTTCTTC. Based on the CDR3 plus reference TRBV7-9 and TRBJ2-1, the full variable domain is DTGVSQNPRHKITKRGQNVTFRCDPISEHNRLYWYRQTLGQGPEFLTYFQNEAQLEKSRLLSDRFSAERPKGSFSTLEIQRTEQGDSAMYLCASSFGKVGGINNEQFFGPGTRLTVL.

The rearrangement joins TRBV7-9 to TRBJ2-7, with 10 bases identical to TRBD2. Per germline, CDR1 SEHNR and CDR2 FQNEAQ (reference sequence). The CDR3 length is 16 residues. The J segment lost 0 bases and the V segment lost 5 bases, leaving 7 bases of the junction unmatched. CDR3 in DNA: TGTGCCAGCAGCGTCACTAGCGGGATACTCTCCTACGAGCAGTACTTC. Translated: CASSVTSGILSYEQYF.

This clonotype appeared a few times. V gene TRBV13 combines with J gene TRBJ2-7; D may be TRBD2 (5 bases). The CDR3 length is 18 residues. V was pared by 4 bases and J by 0 bases, with 22 bases between. Germline V lookup: CDR1 PRHDT, CDR2 FYEKMQ (reference sequence). CDR3 sequence: CASSSRVLLAGDSYEQYF. The DNA for the CDR3 is TGTGCCAGCAGCTCACGGGTTCTTCTGGCGGGCGACTCCTACGAGCAGTACTTC.

The genes are TRBV28 and TRBJ2-7, with D perhaps assigned TRBD1 or TRBD2 (5 bases each). The CDR3 contains 15 residues. The ends were cut back, 6 bases at V and 5 bases at J, with 20 bases in the middle. The V gene's germline CDR1 is MDHEN and CDR2 SYDVKM. CDR3 nucleotides: TGTGCCAGCAGAGGGCCCGGCCCGGGGACGAACGAGCAGTACTTC. It yields the protein CASRGPGPGTNEQYF.

In this sample, this clonotype turned up a few times. The genes are TRBV5-5 and TRBJ1-2; no definite D call. CDR1 and CDR2 from the germline V gene are SGHKS and YYEKEE (reference sequence). This CDR3 comprises 13 residues. Trimming removed 0 bases at V and 8 bases at J, with 11 bases between. The CDR3 DNA follows: TGTGCCAGCAGCTTGGAGATCGGTTACGGCTACACCTTC. Amino acid sequence: CASSLEIGYGYTF.

This clonotype has just a few counts. This chain uses TRBV20-1 with TRBJ2-3; 9 positions agree with TRBD2. With 3 bases clipped from V and 4 bases from J, the junction kept 17 bases outside the gene matches. The CDR3 has 18 amino acids. Germline V gives CDR1 DFQATT, CDR2 SNEGSKA (reference sequence). The CDR3 here is CSASGPGVREGLADTQYF. In nucleotides, the CDR3 is TGCAGTGCTAGTGGTCCGGGCGTGCGGGAGGGCCTGGCAGATACGCAGTATTTT.